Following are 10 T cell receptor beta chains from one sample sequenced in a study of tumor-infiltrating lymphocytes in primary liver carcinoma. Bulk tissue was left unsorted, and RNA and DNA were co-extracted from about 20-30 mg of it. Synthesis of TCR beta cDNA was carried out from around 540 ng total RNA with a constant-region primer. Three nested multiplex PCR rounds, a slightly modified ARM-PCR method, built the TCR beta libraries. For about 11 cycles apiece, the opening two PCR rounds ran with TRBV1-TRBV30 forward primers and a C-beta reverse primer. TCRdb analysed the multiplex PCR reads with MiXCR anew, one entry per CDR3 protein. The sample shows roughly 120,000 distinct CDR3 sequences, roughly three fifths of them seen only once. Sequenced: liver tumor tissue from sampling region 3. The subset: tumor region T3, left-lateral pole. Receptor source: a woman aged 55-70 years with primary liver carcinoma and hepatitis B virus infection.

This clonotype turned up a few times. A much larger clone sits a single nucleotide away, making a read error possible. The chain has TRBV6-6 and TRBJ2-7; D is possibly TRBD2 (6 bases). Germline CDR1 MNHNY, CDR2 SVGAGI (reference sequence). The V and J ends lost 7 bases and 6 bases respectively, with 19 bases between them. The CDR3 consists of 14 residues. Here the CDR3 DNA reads TGTGCCAGCACCAACAGAGCGGGCAGGTGCGAGCAGTACTTC. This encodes CASTNRAGRCEQYF.

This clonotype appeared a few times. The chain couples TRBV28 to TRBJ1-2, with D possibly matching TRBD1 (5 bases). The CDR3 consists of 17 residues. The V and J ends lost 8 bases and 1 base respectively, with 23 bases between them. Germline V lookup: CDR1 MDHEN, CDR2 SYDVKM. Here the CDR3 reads CASYAAGAGRINYGYTF. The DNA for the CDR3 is TGTGCCAGCTATGCTGCTGGGGCAGGTAGAATTAACTATGGCTACACCTTC.

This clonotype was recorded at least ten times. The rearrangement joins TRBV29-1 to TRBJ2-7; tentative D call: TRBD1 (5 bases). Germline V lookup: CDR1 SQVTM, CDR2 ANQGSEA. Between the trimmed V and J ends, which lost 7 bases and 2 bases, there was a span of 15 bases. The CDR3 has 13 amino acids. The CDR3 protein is CSARDSQTYEQYF. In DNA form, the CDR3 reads TGCAGCGCGAGAGACAGCCAGACCTACGAGCAGTACTTC.

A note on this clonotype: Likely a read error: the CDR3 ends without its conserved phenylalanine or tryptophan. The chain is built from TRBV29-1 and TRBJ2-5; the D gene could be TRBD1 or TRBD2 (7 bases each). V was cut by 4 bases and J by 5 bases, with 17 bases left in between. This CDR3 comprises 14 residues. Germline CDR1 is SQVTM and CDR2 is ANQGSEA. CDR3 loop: CSVGQGGLWETQYV. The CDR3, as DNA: TGCAGCGTTGGACAGGGAGGGCTATGGGAGACCCAGTACGTC.

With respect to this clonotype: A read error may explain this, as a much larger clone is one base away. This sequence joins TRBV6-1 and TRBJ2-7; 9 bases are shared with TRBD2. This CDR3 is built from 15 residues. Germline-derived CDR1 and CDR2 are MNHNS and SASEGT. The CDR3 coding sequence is TGTGCCAGCAGTGAGTTAGCGGGAGCTGGGTACGGGCAGTACTTC. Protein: CASSELAGAGYGQYF.

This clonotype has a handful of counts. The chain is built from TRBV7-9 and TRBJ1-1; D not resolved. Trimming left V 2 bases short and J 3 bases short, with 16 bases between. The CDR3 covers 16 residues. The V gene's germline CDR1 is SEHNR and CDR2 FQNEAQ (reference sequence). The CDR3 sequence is CASSLPKGGFDTEAFF. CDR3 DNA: TGTGCCAGCAGCTTACCTAAGGGAGGTTTCGACACTGAAGCTTTCTTT.

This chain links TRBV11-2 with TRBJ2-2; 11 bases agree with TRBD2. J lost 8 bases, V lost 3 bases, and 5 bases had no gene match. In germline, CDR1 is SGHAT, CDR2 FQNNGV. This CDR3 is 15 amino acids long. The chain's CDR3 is CASSFRLAGSGELFF. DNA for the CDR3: TGTGCCAGCAGCTTCCGACTAGCGGGGTCGGGGGAGCTGTTTTTT.

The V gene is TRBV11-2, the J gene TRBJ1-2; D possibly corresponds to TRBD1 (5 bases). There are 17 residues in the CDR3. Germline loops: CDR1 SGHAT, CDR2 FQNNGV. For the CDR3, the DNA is TGTGTCGGCGGCTTAGATCCGATCAGGGCGCTGCGCTATGGCTACACCTTC. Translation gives CVGGLDPIRALRYGYTF. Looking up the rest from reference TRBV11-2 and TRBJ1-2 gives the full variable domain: EAGVAQSPRYKIIEKRQSVAFWCNPISGHATLYWYQQILGQGPKLLIQFQNNGVVDDSQLPKDRFSAERLKGVDSTLKIQPAKLEDSAVYLCVGGLDPIRALRYGYTFGSGTRLTVV.

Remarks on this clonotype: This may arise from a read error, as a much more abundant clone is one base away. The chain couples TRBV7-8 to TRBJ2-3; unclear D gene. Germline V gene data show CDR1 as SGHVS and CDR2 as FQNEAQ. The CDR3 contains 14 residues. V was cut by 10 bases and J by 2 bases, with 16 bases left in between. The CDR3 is CAIGAGDFTDTQYF. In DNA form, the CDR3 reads TGTGCCATCGGTGCAGGAGATTTCACAGATACGCAGTATTTT.

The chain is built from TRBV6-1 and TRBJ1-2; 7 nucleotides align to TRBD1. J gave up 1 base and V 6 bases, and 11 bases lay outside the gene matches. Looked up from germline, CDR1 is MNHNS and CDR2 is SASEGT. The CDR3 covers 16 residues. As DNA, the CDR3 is TGTGCCAGCAGGTTCACAGGGGACCAGTTTAACTATGGCTACACCTTC. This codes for CASRFTGDQFNYGYTF.